Reported below is one TCR beta chain. This clonotype was picked up a small number of times. Its antigen target is currently unknown. Base qualities were left out, and no much larger clone turns up one base away. These data are taken from a study of T cells in Graves' hyperthyroidism and ophthalmopathy (dated by TCRdb to between 2018 and 2020). With respect to the entire study: Peripheral blood samples were taken at the time of initial diagnosis, prior to any treatment. Thyroid tissue and blood T-cell repertoires from six Graves' hyperthyroidism patients were also compared in the study. To identify TCR V-J signatures that set the groups apart, the researchers used a discovery cohort of about a hundred patients, made up of 40 to 45 with Graves' ophthalmopathy and about 60 with stable Graves' hyperthyroidism. The paper reports TCR Vbeta CDR3 sequencing of some 140 peripheral blood samples: 43 ophthalmopathy, some 80 hyperthyroidism and 17 progressor patients. Whether ophthalmopathy could be predicted prospectively was tested in an independent validation cohort made up of under 20 hyperthyroidism patients plus 17 patients who later progressed to ophthalmopathy. After blood sampling, hyperthyroidism patients were treated with methimazole at a starting dose of 30 mg daily, and ophthalmopathy patients were treated with high-dose intravenous methylprednisolone. The 75 to 100 discovery patients were randomly split 7:3 into training and test sets.

Amplification of TCR beta CDR3 regions was carried out from RNA transcripts. The TCR CDR3 was subjected to a first round of RT-PCR using the HTBI primer set and the Qiagen OneStep RT-PCR kit. A second multiplex PCR round built the libraries, followed by size selection and purification. The libraries were sequenced on an Illumina HiSeq2000 using paired-end 100 bp reads. On the authors' methods: SOAPnuke was used to process the raw data, removing reads that contained adapters or uncalled bases, had a mean Phred below 15, or lacked an exact match to the constant primer or identifier. High-quality paired reads were merged with COPE v1.2.5, and unique nucleotide sequences were defined as clonotypes. Clonotypes were aligned to IMGT TRBV, TRBD and TRBJ reference segments using MiTCR v1.1. Analysis was restricted to V-J combinations with a frequency above 0.0001, which covered about 99% of repertoires. The TCS score was defined as the ratio of F50 (clonal expansion) to E x V (chaos), calculated using BLOSUM62-based TCRdist between CDR3 peptides within each V-J. Welch's t-statistics and random forest reduced around 520 V-J features to 10 to 15, which were used in a naive Bayes classifier (R e1071). TCRdb took the public reads, trimmed them with fastp at Q25, ran MiXCR for clone calling and kept in-frame beta chains. Here each entry gathers all rows of one CDR3 protein and keeps the most common genes and DNA. TCRdb, rather than the study authors, made the V and J calls. The sample table lists around 690,000 distinct CDR3 sequences, around 15% of them with a count of one. In total, the top ten clones hold around 16% of the sample.

Stable Graves' hyperthyroidism was defined as the absence of progression to ophthalmopathy over 18 months of follow-up. Hyperthyroidism patients were newly diagnosed, had a disease duration of under 2 months, and were aged 18 to 65 years. Any patient with an uncontrolled infection, another autoimmune disease, pregnancy or lactation was excluded. Diagnoses relied on clinical symptoms, serum thyroxine and TRAb, thyroid ultrasound and orbital computed tomography. Ficoll-Paque density gradient centrifugation was used to isolate PBMCs from 8.5 to 10 ml of fresh peripheral blood. Total RNA was extracted using Trizol reagent, and RNA quality was assessed on an Agilent 2100 Bioanalyzer. What the authors observed across the whole study: No statistical method was used to set the sample size in advance, and investigators knew the group allocation. In validation, the model predicted progression to ophthalmopathy a median of roughly 6.2 months before onset, with about 70% sensitivity and almost 75% specificity. Most expanded thyroid clonotypes (frequency above 0.001) were also detected in blood, suggesting blood repertoires may reflect thyroid immune responses. A 13 V-J signature model separated ophthalmopathy from stable hyperthyroidism, with roughly 88% sensitivity and approximately 81% specificity in cross-validation and 80%/75% in testing.

From cysteine to phenylalanine, the CDR3 is 14 amino acids long. The CDR3 DNA has 42 bases and is translated from base 1. The germline V gene yields ENHRY for CDR1 and SYGVKD for CDR2. A distance of 12 bases separates the germline ends of V and J, which lose 3 bases and 5 bases respectively. Material: blood. This TCR derives from a middle-aged man with Graves' hyperthyroidism. Recombination joined TRBV10-3 with TRBJ2-3, and possibly TRBD1, on 6 matching bases. In nucleotides, the sequence is TGTGCCATCAGTGACTGGCAGGGGAAAGATACGCAGTATTTT. Its protein is CAISDWQGKDTQYF.